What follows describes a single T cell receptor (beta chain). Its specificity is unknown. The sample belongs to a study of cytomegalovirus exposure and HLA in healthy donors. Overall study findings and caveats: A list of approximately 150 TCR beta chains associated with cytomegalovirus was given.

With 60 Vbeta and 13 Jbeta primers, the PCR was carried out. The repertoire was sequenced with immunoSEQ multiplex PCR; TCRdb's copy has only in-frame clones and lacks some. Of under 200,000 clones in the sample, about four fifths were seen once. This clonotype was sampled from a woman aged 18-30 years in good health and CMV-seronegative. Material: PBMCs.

The CDR3 loop is CASRETGQETQYF. In nucleotides, the CDR3 is TGCGCCAGCAGGGAGACAGGCCAAGAGACCCAGTACTTC. The chain links TRBV10-2 to TRBJ2-5; D perhaps matches TRBD1 (6 bases). V lost 6 bases and J 1 base, leaving 9 bases between the germline ends. This CDR3 contains 13 residues. Germline CDR1 reads WSHSY; CDR2 reads SAAADI.